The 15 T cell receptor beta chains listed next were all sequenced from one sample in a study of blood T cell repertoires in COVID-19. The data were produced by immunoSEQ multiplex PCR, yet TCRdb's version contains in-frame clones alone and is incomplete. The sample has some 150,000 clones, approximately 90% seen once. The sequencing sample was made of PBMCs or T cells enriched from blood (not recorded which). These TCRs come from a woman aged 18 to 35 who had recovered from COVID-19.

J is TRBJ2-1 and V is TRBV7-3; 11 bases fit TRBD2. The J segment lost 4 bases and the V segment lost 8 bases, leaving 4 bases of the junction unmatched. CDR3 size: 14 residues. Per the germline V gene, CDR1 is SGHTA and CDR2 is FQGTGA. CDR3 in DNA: TGTGCCAGCTCAGTAGCGGGAGGGTACAATGAGCAGTTCTTC. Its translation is CASSVAGGYNEQFF.

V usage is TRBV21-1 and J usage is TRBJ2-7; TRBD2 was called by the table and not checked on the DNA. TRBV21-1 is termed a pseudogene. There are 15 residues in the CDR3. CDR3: CANRTSRIYSYEQYF. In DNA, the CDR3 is TGTGCCAACCGGACTAGCAGGATCTACTCCTACGAGCAGTACTTC.

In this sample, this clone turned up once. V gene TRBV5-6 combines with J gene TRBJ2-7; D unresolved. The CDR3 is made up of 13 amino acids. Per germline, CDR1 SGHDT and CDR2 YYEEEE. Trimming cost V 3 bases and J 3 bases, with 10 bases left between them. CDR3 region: CASSSEVVYEQYF. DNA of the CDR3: TGTGCCAGCAGCTCAGAGGTCGTCTACGAGCAGTACTTC.

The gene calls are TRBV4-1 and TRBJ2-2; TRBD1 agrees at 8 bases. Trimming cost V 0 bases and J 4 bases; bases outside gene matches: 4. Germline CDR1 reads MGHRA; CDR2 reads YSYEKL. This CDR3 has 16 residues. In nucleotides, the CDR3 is TGCGCCAGCAGCCAAGACGCGACAGGGGCCACCGGGGAGCTGTTTTTT. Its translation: CASSQDATGATGELFF.

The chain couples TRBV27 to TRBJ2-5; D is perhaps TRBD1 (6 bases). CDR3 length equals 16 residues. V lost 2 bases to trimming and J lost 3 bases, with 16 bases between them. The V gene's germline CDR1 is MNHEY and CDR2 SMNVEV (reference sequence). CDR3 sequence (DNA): TGTGCCAGCAGTTTAGTAAGGGGGACGTATAAAGAGACCCAGTACTTC. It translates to CASSLVRGTYKETQYF.

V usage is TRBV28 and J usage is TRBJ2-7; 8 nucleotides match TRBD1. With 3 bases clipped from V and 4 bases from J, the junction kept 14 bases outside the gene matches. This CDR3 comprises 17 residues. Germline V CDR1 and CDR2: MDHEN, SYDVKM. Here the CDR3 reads CASSLSSRDRILYEQYF. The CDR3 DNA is TGTGCCAGCAGTTTGTCCTCCCGGGACAGGATATTATACGAGCAGTACTTC.

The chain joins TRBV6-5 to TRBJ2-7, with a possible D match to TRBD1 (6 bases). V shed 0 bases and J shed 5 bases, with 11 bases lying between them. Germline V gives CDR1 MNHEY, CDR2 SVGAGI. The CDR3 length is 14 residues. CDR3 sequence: CASSYSNRVHEQYF. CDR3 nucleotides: TGTGCCAGCAGTTACTCAAACAGGGTTCACGAGCAGTACTTC.

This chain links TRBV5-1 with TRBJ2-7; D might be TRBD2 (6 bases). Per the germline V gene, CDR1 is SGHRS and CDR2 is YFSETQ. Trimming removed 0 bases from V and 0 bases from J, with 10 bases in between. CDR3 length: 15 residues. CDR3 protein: CASSLVGGYSYEQYF. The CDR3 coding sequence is TGCGCCAGCAGCTTGGTTGGAGGGTACTCCTACGAGCAGTACTTC.

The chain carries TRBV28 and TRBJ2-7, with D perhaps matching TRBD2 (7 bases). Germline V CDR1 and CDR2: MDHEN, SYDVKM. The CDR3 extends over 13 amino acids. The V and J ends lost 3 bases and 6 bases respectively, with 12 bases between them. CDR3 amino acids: CASSLGGAGEQYF. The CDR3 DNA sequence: TGTGCCAGCAGTTTGGGGGGGGCCGGCGAGCAGTACTTC.

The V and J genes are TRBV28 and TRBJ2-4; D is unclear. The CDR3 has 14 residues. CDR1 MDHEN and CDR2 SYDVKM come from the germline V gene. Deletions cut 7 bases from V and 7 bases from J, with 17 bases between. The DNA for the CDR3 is TGTGCCAGCACCCTGACTGGCGGCACTAACATTCAGTACTTC. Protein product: CASTLTGGTNIQYF.

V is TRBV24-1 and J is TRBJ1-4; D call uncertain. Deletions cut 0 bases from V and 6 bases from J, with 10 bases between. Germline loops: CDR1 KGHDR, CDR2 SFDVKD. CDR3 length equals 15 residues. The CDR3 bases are TGTGCCACCAGTGATTTGCAACAGCAGGATGAAAAACTGTTTTTT. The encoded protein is CATSDLQQQDEKLFF.

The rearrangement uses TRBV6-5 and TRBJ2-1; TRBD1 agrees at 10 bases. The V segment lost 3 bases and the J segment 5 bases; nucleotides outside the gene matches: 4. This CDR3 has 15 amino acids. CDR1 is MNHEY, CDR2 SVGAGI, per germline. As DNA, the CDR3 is TGTGCCAGCAGTTATTGGGGACAGGGGAACAATGAGCAGTTCTTC. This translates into CASSYWGQGNNEQFF.

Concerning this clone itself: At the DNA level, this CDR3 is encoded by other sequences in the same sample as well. This CDR3 reads CASSPGLAGPYEQYF. In DNA, the CDR3 is TGTGCCAGCAGCCCCGGACTAGCGGGACCCTACGAGCAGTACTTC. The rearrangement joins TRBV27 to TRBJ2-7; 12 bases agree with TRBD2. J was trimmed by 2 bases and V by 6 bases; bases with no gene match: 5. This CDR3 has 15 residues. The germline V gene has CDR1 MNHEY and CDR2 SMNVEV (reference sequence).

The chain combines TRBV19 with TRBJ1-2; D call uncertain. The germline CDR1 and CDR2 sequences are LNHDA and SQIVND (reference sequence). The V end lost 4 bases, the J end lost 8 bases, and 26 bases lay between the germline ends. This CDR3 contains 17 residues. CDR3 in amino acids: CASSTTTVRIRHSGYTF. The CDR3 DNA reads TGTGCCAGTAGTACCACGACGGTGAGAATAAGACATTCGGGCTACACCTTC.

Here the CDR3 DNA reads TGCAGCGTTGCGGGACTAGCTAGCACAGATACGCAGTATTTT. Translation: CSVAGLASTDTQYF. The chain has TRBV29-1 and TRBJ2-3; 9 bases fit TRBD2. The junction had 2 bases not matched to a gene; V was cut back by 4 bases and J by 0 bases. CDR3 length: 14 residues. Germline values: CDR1 SQVTM, CDR2 ANQGSEA.